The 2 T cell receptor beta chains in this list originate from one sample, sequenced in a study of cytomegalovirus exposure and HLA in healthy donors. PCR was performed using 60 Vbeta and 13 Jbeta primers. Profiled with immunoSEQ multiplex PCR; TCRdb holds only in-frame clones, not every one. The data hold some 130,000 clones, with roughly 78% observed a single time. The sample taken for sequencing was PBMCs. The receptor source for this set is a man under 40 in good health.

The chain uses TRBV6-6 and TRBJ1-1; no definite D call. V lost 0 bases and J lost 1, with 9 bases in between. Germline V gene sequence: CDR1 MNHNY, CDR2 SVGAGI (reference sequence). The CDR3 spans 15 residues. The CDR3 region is CASSYSKAGNTEAFF. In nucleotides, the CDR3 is TGTGCCAGCAGTTACTCGAAGGCGGGGAACACTGAAGCTTTCTTT.

CDR3 nucleotides: TGTGCCACCAGCAGGCCCCCGGACAGCAACACAGATACGCAGTATTTT. Translating gives CATSRPPDSNTDTQYF. This sequence joins TRBV15 and TRBJ2-3, with D possibly being TRBD1 (6 bases). Between the trimmed V and J ends, which lost 3 bases and 2 bases, there was a span of 15 bases. Germline CDR1 is LNHNV and CDR2 is YYDKDF (reference sequence). The CDR3 spans 16 residues.